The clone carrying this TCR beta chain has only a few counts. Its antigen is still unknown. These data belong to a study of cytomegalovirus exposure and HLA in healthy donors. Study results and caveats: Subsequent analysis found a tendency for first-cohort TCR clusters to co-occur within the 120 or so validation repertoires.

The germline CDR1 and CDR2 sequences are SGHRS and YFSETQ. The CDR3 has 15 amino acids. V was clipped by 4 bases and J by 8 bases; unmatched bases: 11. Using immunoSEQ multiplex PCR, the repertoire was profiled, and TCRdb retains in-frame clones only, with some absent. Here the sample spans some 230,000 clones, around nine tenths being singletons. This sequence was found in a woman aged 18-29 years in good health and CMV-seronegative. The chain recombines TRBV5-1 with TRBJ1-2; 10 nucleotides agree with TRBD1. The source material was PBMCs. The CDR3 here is CASSSRQGAVEGYTF. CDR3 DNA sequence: TGCGCCAGCAGCAGCAGACAGGGGGCAGTGGAAGGCTACACCTTC. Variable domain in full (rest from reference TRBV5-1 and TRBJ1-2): KAGVTQTPRYLIKTRGQQVTLSCSPISGHRSVSWYQQTPGQGLQFLFEYFSETQRNKGNFPGRFSGRQFSNSRSEMNVSTLELGDSALYLCASSSRQGAVEGYTFGSGTRLTVV.